These 4 T cell receptor beta chains came from one sample sequenced in a study of blood T cell repertoires in COVID-19. Assay used: immunoSEQ multiplex PCR; TCRdb lists only in-frame clones, some missing. Altogether 300,000 to 400,000 clones are present, 87% being singletons, with the ten largest covering just over 9.5%. Sequencing was carried out using peripheral blood. All receptors come from a man in his thirties or forties with COVID-19, enrolled during active disease.

The chain carries TRBV5-6 and TRBJ2-5; maybe TRBD1 (5 bases). The CDR3 runs to 14 residues. Deletions cut 4 bases from V and 4 bases from J, with 14 bases between. Germline CDR1 SGHDT, CDR2 YYEEEE. CDR3: CASSLYQGGETQYF. The CDR3 DNA sequence: TGTGCCAGCAGCCTATACCAGGGTGGAGAGACCCAGTACTTC.

The chain joins TRBV5-5 to TRBJ2-1; 11 nucleotides align to TRBD2. CDR3 size: 15 residues. Germline V gene sequence: CDR1 SGHKS, CDR2 YYEKEE (reference sequence). V trimming: 0 bases; J trimming: 8 bases; junction bases outside the gene matches: 4. The CDR3 coding sequence is TGTGCCAGCAGCTTGGGGCTAGCGGGAGGTGATGAGCAGTTCTTC. This encodes CASSLGLAGGDEQFF.

The chain recombines TRBV5-6 with TRBJ1-1, with D unresolved. There are 15 residues in the CDR3. V was clipped by 0 bases and J by 0 bases, with 9 bases between them. Looked up from germline, CDR1 is SGHDT and CDR2 is YYEEEE. The CDR3 loop reads CASSLVGELNTEAFF. CDR3 nucleotides: TGTGCCAGCAGCTTGGTCGGGGAATTGAACACTGAAGCTTTCTTT.

Only one count was recorded for this clone. V gene TRBV9 combines with J gene TRBJ2-1; 7 bases match TRBD2. The CDR3 runs to 16 residues. The germline V gene encodes CDR1 SGDLS and CDR2 YYNGEE. The V and J ends lost 3 bases and 9 bases, in that order; junction bases with no gene match: 15. In DNA form, the CDR3 reads TGTGCCAGCAGCGGACGGACTAGTATTGGACTGAGTGAGCAGTTCTTC. It yields the protein CASSGRTSIGLSEQFF. The whole variable domain, filled in from reference TRBV9 and TRBJ2-1, reads DSGVTQTPKHLITATGQRVTLRCSPRSGDLSVYWYQQSLDQGLQFLIQYYNGEERAKGNILERFSAQQFPDLHSELNLSSLELGDSALYFCASSGRTSIGLSEQFFGPGTRLTVL.